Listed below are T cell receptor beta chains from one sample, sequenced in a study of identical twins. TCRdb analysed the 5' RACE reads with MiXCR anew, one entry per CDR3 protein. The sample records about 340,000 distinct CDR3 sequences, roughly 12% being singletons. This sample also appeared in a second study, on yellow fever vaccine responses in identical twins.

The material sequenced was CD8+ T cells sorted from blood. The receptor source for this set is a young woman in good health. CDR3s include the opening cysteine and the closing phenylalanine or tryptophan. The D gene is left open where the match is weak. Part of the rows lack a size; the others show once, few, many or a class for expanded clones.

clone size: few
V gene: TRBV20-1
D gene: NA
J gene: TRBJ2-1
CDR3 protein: CSAQNPSTSYNEQFF
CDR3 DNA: TGCAGTGCTCAAAACCCGTCCACCTCCTACAATGAGCAGTTCTTC

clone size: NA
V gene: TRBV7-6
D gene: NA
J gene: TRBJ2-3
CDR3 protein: CASSLGGGTGDTQYF
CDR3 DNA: TGTGCCAGCAGCTTAGGTGGGGGAACGGGGGATACGCAGTATTTT

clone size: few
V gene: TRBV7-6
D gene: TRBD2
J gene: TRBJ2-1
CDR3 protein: CASSLVGGAGNEQFF
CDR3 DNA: TGTGCCAGCAGCTTAGTCGGGGGGGCGGGCAATGAGCAGTTCTTC

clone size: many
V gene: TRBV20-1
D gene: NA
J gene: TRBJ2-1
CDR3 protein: CSAEDSYNEQFF
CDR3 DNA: TGCAGTGCCGAAGACTCCTACAATGAGCAGTTCTTC

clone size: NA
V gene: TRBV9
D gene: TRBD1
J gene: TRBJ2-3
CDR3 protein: CASSPGTGWKSTDTQYF
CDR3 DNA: TGTGCCAGCAGCCCAGGGACAGGGTGGAAGAGCACAGATACGCAGTATTTT

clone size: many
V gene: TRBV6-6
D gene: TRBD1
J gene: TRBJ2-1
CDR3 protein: CASSYRTGSYNEQFF
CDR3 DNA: TGTGCCAGCAGTTACCGGACAGGGTCCTACAATGAGCAGTTCTTC

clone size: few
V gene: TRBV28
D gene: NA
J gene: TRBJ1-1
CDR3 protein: CASILQGTEAFF
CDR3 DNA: TGTGCCAGCATCCTCCAGGGAACTGAAGCTTTCTTT

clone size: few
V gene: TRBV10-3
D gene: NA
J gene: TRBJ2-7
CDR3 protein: CAVLNPRDPDEQYF
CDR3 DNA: TGTGCCGTGTTAAACCCGCGGGACCCTGACGAGCAGTACTTC

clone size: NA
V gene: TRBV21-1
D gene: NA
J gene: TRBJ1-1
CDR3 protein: CASRRNWGTEAFF
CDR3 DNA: TGTGCCAGCAGGAGGAACTGGGGCACTGAAGCTTTCTTT

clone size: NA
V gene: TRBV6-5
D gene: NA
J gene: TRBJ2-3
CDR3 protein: CASSYSAFVDTQYF
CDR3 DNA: TGTGCCAGCAGTTACTCCGCTTTTGTAGATACGCAGTATTTT

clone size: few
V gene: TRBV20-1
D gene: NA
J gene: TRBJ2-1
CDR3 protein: CSAGSVDYNEQFF
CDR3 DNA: TGCAGTGCCGGGTCAGTCGACTACAATGAGCAGTTCTTC

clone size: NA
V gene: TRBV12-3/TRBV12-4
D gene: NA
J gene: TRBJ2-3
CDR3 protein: CASRRIPLPGPPAHTQYF
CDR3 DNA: TGTGCCAGCAGGCGAATTCCCCTACCGGGACCCCCAGCCCATACGCAGTATTTT

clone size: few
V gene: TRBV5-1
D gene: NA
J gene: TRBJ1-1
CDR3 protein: CASSLDPGRRNTEAFF
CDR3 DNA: TGCGCCAGCAGCTTGGATCCAGGGCGGCGGAACACTGAAGCTTTCTTT

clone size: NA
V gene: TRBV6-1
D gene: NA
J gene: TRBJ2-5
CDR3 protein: CASTLGPLRPQYF
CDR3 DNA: TGTGCCAGCACTCTCGGGCCACTACGTCCCCAGTACTTC

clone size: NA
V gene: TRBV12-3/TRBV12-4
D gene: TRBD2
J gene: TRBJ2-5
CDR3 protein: CASSLVGGDKETQYF
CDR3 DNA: TGTGCCAGCAGTTTAGTTGGGGGGGATAAAGAGACCCAGTACTTC

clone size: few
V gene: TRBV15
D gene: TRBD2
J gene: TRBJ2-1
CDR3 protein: CATSRDSGRWDSYNEQFF
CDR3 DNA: TGTGCCACCAGCAGAGATAGCGGGAGGTGGGACTCCTACAATGAGCAGTTCTTC

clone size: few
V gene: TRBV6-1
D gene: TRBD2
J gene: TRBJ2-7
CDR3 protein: CASSAGTSGNEQYF
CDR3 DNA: TGTGCCAGCAGCGCCGGGACTAGCGGGAACGAGCAGTACTTC

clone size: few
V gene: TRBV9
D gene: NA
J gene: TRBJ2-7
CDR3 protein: CASSYLAEAYEQYF
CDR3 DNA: TGTGCCAGCAGCTACCTCGCCGAAGCCTACGAGCAGTACTTC

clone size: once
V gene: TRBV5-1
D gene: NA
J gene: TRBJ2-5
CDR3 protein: CASSLAAYQETQYF
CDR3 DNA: TGCGCCAGCAGCTTGGCGGCGTACCAAGAGACCCAGTACTTC

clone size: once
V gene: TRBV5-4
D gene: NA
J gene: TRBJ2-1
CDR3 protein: CASSSDSGPYNEQFF
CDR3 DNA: TGTGCCAGCAGCTCGGACTCTGGCCCCTACAATGAGCAGTTCTTC

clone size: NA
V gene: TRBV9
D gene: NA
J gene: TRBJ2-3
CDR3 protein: CASSALKGDTQYF
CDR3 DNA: TGTGCCAGCAGCGCCCTCAAAGGAGATACGCAGTATTTT

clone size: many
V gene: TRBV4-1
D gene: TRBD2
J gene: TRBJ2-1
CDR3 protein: CASSQDLSGANEQFF
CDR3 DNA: TGCGCCAGCAGCCAAGATCTGAGCGGGGCAAATGAGCAGTTCTTC

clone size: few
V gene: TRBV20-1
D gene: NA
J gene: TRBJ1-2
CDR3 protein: CSARLRYESGYTF
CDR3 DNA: TGCAGTGCTAGACTTCGGTATGAATCAGGCTACACCTTC

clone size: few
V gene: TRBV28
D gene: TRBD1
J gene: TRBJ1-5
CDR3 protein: CASSWTGPNQPQHF
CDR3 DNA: TGTGCCAGCAGTTGGACAGGGCCAAATCAGCCCCAGCATTTT

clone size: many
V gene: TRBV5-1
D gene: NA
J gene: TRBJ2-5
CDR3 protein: CASSLVGTQETQYF
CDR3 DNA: TGCGCCAGCAGCTTGGTAGGGACGCAAGAGACCCAGTACTTC

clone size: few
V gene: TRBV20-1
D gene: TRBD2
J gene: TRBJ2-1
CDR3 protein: CSASILAGGPRDEQFF
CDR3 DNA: TGCAGTGCTAGTATACTAGCGGGGGGGCCTAGAGATGAGCAGTTCTTC

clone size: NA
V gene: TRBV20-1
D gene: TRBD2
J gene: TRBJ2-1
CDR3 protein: CSASGLAGDGHNEQFF
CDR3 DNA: TGCAGTGCTAGCGGACTAGCGGGAGATGGGCACAATGAGCAGTTCTTC

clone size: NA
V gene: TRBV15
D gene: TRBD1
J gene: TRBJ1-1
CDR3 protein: CATSSGTADGAFF
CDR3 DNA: TGTGCCACCAGCTCCGGGACAGCCGATGGAGCTTTCTTT

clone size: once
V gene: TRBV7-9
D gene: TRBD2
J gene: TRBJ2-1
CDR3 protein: CASSLGFGGGAYNEQFF
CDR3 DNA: TGTGCCAGCAGCTTAGGCTTCGGCGGGGGGGCCTACAATGAGCAGTTCTTC

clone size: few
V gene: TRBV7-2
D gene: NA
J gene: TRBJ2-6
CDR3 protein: CASSLAHRSGANVLTF
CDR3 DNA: TGTGCCAGCAGCTTAGCGCATCGCTCTGGGGCCAACGTCCTGACTTTC

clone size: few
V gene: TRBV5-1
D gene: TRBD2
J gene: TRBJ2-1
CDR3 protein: CASRLAGGQNEQFF
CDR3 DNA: TGCGCCAGCAGACTAGCGGGGGGGCAGAATGAGCAGTTCTTC

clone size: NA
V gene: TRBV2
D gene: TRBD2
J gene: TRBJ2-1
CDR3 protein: CASSDWRGDDEQFF
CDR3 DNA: TGTGCCAGCAGTGATTGGCGGGGGGACGATGAGCAGTTCTTC

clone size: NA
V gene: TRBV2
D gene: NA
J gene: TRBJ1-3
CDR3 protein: CASSEGQTSGNTIYF
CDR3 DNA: TGTGCCAGCAGTGAAGGACAGACCTCTGGAAACACCATATATTTT

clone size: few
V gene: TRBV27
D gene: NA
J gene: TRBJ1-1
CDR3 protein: CASSPLGLMNTEAFF
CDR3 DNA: TGTGCCAGCAGTCCACTGGGATTAATGAACACTGAAGCTTTCTTT